Here is one T cell receptor (beta chain) with its context. TCRdb's table, derived via immunoSEQ multiplex PCR, lists solely in-frame clones and lacks some. This sample carries approximately 240,000 clones, approximately 79% of them seen once, and the ten largest clones take about 4%. These data are taken from a study of blood T cell repertoires in COVID-19. About the study: Donors in the United States, Italy and Spain gave samples during acute or convalescent COVID-19.

The V gene's germline CDR1 is SNHLY and CDR2 FYNNEI. V shed 4 bases, J shed 9 bases, and the junction held 6 bases outside the gene matches. CDR3 length equals 13 residues. This TCR came from a woman aged 35 to 49 with active or convalescent COVID-19. The sequencing sample was made of peripheral blood. The chain carries TRBV2 and TRBJ2-1, with 7 positions matching TRBD2. The CDR3 nucleotides read TGTGCCAGCAGTGGGGTGAGGGAGGGTGAGCAGTTCTTC. It translates to CASSGVREGEQFF.